Listed below are T cell receptor beta chains from one sample, sequenced in a study of T-cell reconstitution after alpha-beta-depleted transplantation in children. TCRdb passed the PCR reads through MiXCR, listing each CDR3 protein once. The sample carries about 230,000 distinct CDR3 sequences, more than 7.5% recorded once. The sample here was PBMCs from the stem cell graft donor, taken from the stem cell graft. The receptors come from a human donor who donated a stem cell graft to a child with SCID. CDR3s include the opening cysteine and the closing phenylalanine or tryptophan. D genes are given only for firm matches. Size values are once, few and many counts, or a class for expanded clones, and some rows have none.

CDR3aa: CASSKGGGAWTDTQYF
CDR3nt: TGTGCCAGCAGTAAGGGCGGGGGGGCCTGGACAGATACGCAGTATTTT
len: 16
v_gene: TRBV12-3/TRBV12-4
j_gene: TRBJ2-3
d_gene: TRBD2
abundance: many

CDR3aa: CSVETDTYEQYF
CDR3nt: TGCAGCGTCGAGACAGACACCTACGAGCAGTACTTC
len: 12
v_gene: TRBV29-1
j_gene: TRBJ2-7
d_gene: -
abundance: many

CDR3aa: CASSGSTGSYEQYF
CDR3nt: TGCGCCAGCAGTGGGTCGACTGGCTCCTACGAGCAGTACTTC
len: 14
v_gene: TRBV5-1
j_gene: TRBJ2-7
d_gene: -
abundance: many

CDR3aa: CASSRPGTATDTQYF
CDR3nt: TGTGCCAGCAGCCGCCCTGGGACAGCCACAGATACGCAGTATTTT
len: 15
v_gene: TRBV27
j_gene: TRBJ2-3
d_gene: TRBD1
abundance: many

CDR3aa: CASELTGGGDTQYF
CDR3nt: TGCGCCAGCGAGCTTACAGGGGGAGGAGATACGCAGTATTTT
len: 14
v_gene: TRBV5-1
j_gene: TRBJ2-3
d_gene: TRBD1
abundance: many

CDR3aa: CSARDPSASGDYNEQFF
CDR3nt: TGCAGTGCTAGAGATCCCTCGGCTAGCGGGGATTACAATGAGCAGTTCTTC
len: 17
v_gene: TRBV20-1
j_gene: TRBJ2-1
d_gene: TRBD2
abundance: few

CDR3aa: CSAPIGTGRSYEQYF
CDR3nt: TGCAGTGCCCCCATTGGGACAGGTCGCTCCTACGAGCAGTACTTC
len: 15
v_gene: TRBV20-1
j_gene: TRBJ2-7
d_gene: TRBD1
abundance: many

CDR3aa: CASSLKAAYEQYF
CDR3nt: TGCGCCAGCAGCTTGAAGGCAGCCTACGAGCAGTACTTC
len: 13
v_gene: TRBV5-1
j_gene: TRBJ2-7
d_gene: -
abundance: many

CDR3aa: CASSQQAGPSDTQYF
CDR3nt: TGTGCCAGCAGCCAACAGGCGGGGCCTTCAGATACGCAGTATTTT
len: 15
v_gene: TRBV7-6
j_gene: TRBJ2-3
d_gene: -
abundance: many

CDR3aa: CASSTGTGVSYEQYF
CDR3nt: TGTGCCAGCAGCACGGGTACCGGGGTTTCCTACGAGCAGTACTTC
len: 15
v_gene: TRBV7-6
j_gene: TRBJ2-7
d_gene: -
abundance: many

CDR3aa: CSARALAGEETQYF
CDR3nt: TGCAGTGCTAGAGCACTAGCGGGGGAAGAGACCCAGTACTTC
len: 14
v_gene: TRBV20-1
j_gene: TRBJ2-5
d_gene: TRBD2
abundance: many

CDR3aa: CSAVGLANTGELFF
CDR3nt: TGCAGTGCTGTTGGACTAGCCAACACCGGGGAGCTGTTTTTT
len: 14
v_gene: TRBV20-1
j_gene: TRBJ2-2
d_gene: TRBD2
abundance: -

CDR3aa: CASSHYGTAQGSYGYTF
CDR3nt: TGCGCCAGCAGCCACTACGGGACGGCCCAGGGTTCCTATGGCTACACCTTC
len: 17
v_gene: TRBV4-1
j_gene: TRBJ1-2
d_gene: -
abundance: many

CDR3aa: CASSIPGLNTEAFF
CDR3nt: TGTGCCAGTAGTATACCGGGCTTGAACACTGAAGCTTTCTTT
len: 14
v_gene: TRBV19
j_gene: TRBJ1-1
d_gene: -
abundance: many

CDR3aa: CASSFRDYPYNEQFF
CDR3nt: TGTGCCAGCAGCTTTCGGGACTACCCCTACAATGAGCAGTTCTTC
len: 15
v_gene: TRBV7-9
j_gene: TRBJ2-1
d_gene: TRBD2
abundance: many

CDR3aa: CASSQDVRFYTF
CDR3nt: TGTGCCAGCAGCCAAGATGTAAGATTCTACACCTTC
len: 12
v_gene: TRBV4-2
j_gene: TRBJ1-2
d_gene: -
abundance: -

CDR3aa: CASGPEGGGELFF
CDR3nt: TGTGCCAGCGGCCCCGAGGGCGGCGGGGAGCTGTTTTTT
len: 13
v_gene: TRBV4-1
j_gene: TRBJ2-2
d_gene: -
abundance: -

CDR3aa: CASSPPGWPSTDTQYF
CDR3nt: TGTGCCAGCAGTCCCCCGGGGTGGCCCAGCACAGATACGCAGTATTTT
len: 16
v_gene: TRBV6-1
j_gene: TRBJ2-3
d_gene: -
abundance: many